This TCR beta chain emerged from a study of blood T cells in healthy people across ages. The V segment lost 3 bases and the J segment 3 bases; nucleotides outside the gene matches: 17. This CDR3 region has 19 residues. Germline V gene data show CDR1 as MNHEY and CDR2 as SMNVEV (reference sequence). Primed by a sample-barcoded 5' primer and a J-beta primer mix, a second PCR proceeded for 7 to 11 cycles. TCRdb recomputed calls from the 5' RACE reads with MiXCR, one row per CDR3 protein. The table includes about 940,000 distinct CDR3 sequences, 48% detected once. This clonotype was counted a few times. Samples each had at least 5.5 micrograms of total RNA extracted.

The TCR sequence derives from a man younger than 40 in good health. Sequencing was carried out using blood. V and J are TRBV27 and TRBJ2-7; 10 positions agree with TRBD1. Here the CDR3 reads CASSFRTRVGTGDFYEQYF. DNA for the CDR3: TGTGCCAGCAGTTTTAGGACACGAGTCGGGACAGGGGACTTCTACGAGCAGTACTTC.